The source of this T cell receptor (beta chain) is a study of T cells after yellow fever vaccination. Looking at the study overall: Researchers used SMART-Seq v4 Ultra Low Input to prepare fractions that had low cell numbers.

From germline, CDR1 is SEHNR and CDR2 FQNEAQ (reference sequence). The CDR3 runs to 16 residues. V dropped 2 bases and J dropped 4 bases, with 16 bases sitting between them. The 5'RACE template-switching step produced TCR cDNA and added a universal primer site and UMIs. TCRdb fed the 5' RACE reads into MiXCR, producing one record per CDR3 protein. The sample includes 510,000 or so distinct CDR3 sequences, approximately 21% of them seen just once. As concerns this clonotype: What it binds is not known.

The study's findings and limits: The secondary response was weaker, and its peak arrived faster, on day 5 versus 15. Re-detected after boosting: most primary clones, 96% of CD4 and 80% to 90% of CD8.

This clonotype originated in a man between 25 and 39 years old who received the YFV17D yellow fever vaccine. The chain uses TRBV7-9 and TRBJ2-3, with D tentatively TRBD2 (5 bases). Here the sequenced sample was PBMCs, taken 15 days after the yellow fever booster vaccination. The CDR3 protein is CASSLRASHTSDTQYF. CDR3 bases: TGTGCCAGCAGCTTAAGGGCTAGCCACACATCAGATACGCAGTATTTT.